One and the same sample provided the 29 T cell receptor beta chains below, sequenced in a study of cytomegalovirus exposure and HLA in healthy donors. Primers included in the PCR were 60 Vbeta and 13 Jbeta primers. The repertoire was sequenced with immunoSEQ multiplex PCR; TCRdb's copy has only in-frame clones and lacks some. The sample includes about 150,000 clones, 80% to 85% seen only once; the top ten take around 0.37%. What was sequenced was PBMCs. These receptor sequences come from a boy aged 2 to 9 in good health and CMV-seronegative.

This chain connects TRBV19 to TRBJ2-5, with D tentatively TRBD2 (5 bases). The CDR3 length is 14 residues. Germline CDR1 and CDR2: LNHDA and SQIVND (reference sequence). V was trimmed by 2 bases and J by 5 bases, leaving 12 bases between them. CDR3 coding DNA: TGTGCCAGTAGTATAAAAGATAGCGAGGAGACCCAGTACTTC. Protein sequence: CASSIKDSEETQYF.

The rearrangement links TRBV2 to TRBJ2-7; 7 bases align to TRBD1. CDR1 and CDR2 from the germline V gene are SNHLY and FYNNEI. Trimming took 8 bases from V and 6 from J; bases not matched to a gene: 13. There are 14 residues in the CDR3. CDR3 region: CASDLEGAVAEQYF. The CDR3 DNA reads as TGTGCCAGCGACCTCGAGGGGGCCGTGGCCGAGCAGTACTTC.

The genes are TRBV5-1 and TRBJ2-5, with D possibly TRBD1 on 5 matching bases. Germline CDR1 and CDR2: SGHRS and YFSETQ. This CDR3 is built from 16 residues. Trimming took off 0 bases at V and 5 bases at J, with 17 bases between the two ends. The CDR3 is CASSLEGVFPGETQYF. DNA of the CDR3: TGCGCCAGCAGCTTGGAAGGAGTGTTCCCAGGGGAGACCCAGTACTTC. The full variable domain, completed using reference TRBV5-1 and TRBJ2-5, is KAGVTQTPRYLIKTRGQQVTLSCSPISGHRSVSWYQQTPGQGLQFLFEYFSETQRNKGNFPGRFSGRQFSNSRSEMNVSTLELGDSALYLCASSLEGVFPGETQYFGPGTRLLVL.

This rearrangement joins TRBV20-1 to TRBJ2-5, with D uncertain. The germline V and J ends were trimmed by 7 bases and 5 bases, with 8 bases remaining between them. The germline CDR1 and CDR2 sequences are DFQATT and SNEGSKA (reference sequence). This CDR3 region has 10 residues. This CDR3 reads CSGQMETQYF. In DNA form, the CDR3 reads TGCAGTGGTCAGATGGAGACCCAGTACTTC.

J is TRBJ2-1 and V is TRBV9; 14 bases map to TRBD2. Germline lookup yields CDR1 SGDLS and CDR2 YYNGEE. The V and J ends lost 2 bases and 12 bases, in that order; junction bases with no gene match: 4. The CDR3 runs 14 residues. The CDR3, as DNA: TGTGCCAGCAGCGTGGGACTAGCGGGAGAAATGCAGTTCTTC. Protein sequence: CASSVGLAGEMQFF.

This chain links TRBV27 with TRBJ2-5, with D tentatively TRBD2 (5 bases). V lost 0 bases and J 8 bases, leaving 13 bases between the germline ends. Germline lookup yields CDR1 MNHEY and CDR2 SMNVEV (reference sequence). The CDR3 totals 14 residues. The CDR3 DNA sequence: TGTGCCAGCAGTTTATCGCTAGCTGGGTCCACCCAGTACTTC. The encoded protein is CASSLSLAGSTQYF.

V gene TRBV27 combines with J gene TRBJ2-7; D may be TRBD1 (5 bases). This CDR3 contains 13 residues. Per germline, CDR1 MNHEY and CDR2 SMNVEV (reference sequence). V lost 5 bases and J 6 bases, leaving 14 bases between the germline ends. As DNA, the CDR3 is TGTGCCAGCAGTCTGGGCTGGGGCGGCGAGCAGTACTTC. It encodes CASSLGWGGEQYF.

This rearrangement joins TRBV5-1 to TRBJ1-4; D not certain. Germline V gene data show CDR1 as SGHRS and CDR2 as YFSETQ. Between the trimmed V and J ends, which lost 0 bases and 8 bases, there was a span of 17 bases. This CDR3 spans 16 amino acids. CDR3 in amino acids: CASSLDGTGSGEKLFF. The CDR3 DNA reads as TGCGCCAGCAGCTTGGACGGTACCGGGTCGGGAGAAAAACTGTTTTTT.

The chain has TRBV12-5 and TRBJ2-1; a possible D gene is TRBD1 (7 bases). Germline values: CDR1 LGHNT, CDR2 FRNRAP. Trimming shortened V by 7 bases and J by 3 bases, and 25 bases separated the two germline ends. The CDR3 has 18 residues. This CDR3 is CASAPTGELAPYYNEQFF. In DNA, the CDR3 is TGTGCTAGTGCTCCTACAGGGGAACTAGCCCCATACTACAATGAGCAGTTCTTC.

Here the CDR3 reads CASSLTGGYQPQHF. The CDR3, as DNA: TGTGCCAGCAGCCTGACAGGGGGCTATCAGCCCCAGCATTTT. The V gene is TRBV7-8, the J gene TRBJ1-5, with 10 bases identical to TRBD1. Germline CDR1 SGHVS, CDR2 FQNEAQ. J was trimmed by 5 bases and V by 5 bases; bases with no gene match: 3. This CDR3 has 14 amino acids.

This clone has only a few counts. The rearrangement joins TRBV5-8 to TRBJ1-4; a possible D gene is TRBD1 (6 bases). The V and J ends lost 2 bases and 3 bases respectively, with 11 bases between them. In germline, CDR1 is SGHTS, CDR2 YDEGEE. The CDR3 is 15 residues long. The CDR3 loop is CASSFFRGANEKLFF. Written as DNA, the CDR3 is TGTGCCAGCAGCTTCTTCAGGGGAGCTAATGAAAAACTGTTTTTT.

The chain joins TRBV5-4 to TRBJ1-2; 7 nucleotides agree with TRBD1. V was clipped by 4 bases and J by 6 bases; unmatched bases: 6. The CDR3 length is 13 residues. Per germline, CDR1 SGHNT and CDR2 YYREEE (reference sequence). The CDR3 spells CASSPGQRDGYTF. The CDR3 DNA sequence: TGTGCCAGCAGCCCGGGACAGCGGGATGGCTACACCTTC.

This rearrangement joins TRBV2 to TRBJ2-3; D ambiguous. The V gene's germline CDR1 is SNHLY and CDR2 FYNNEI. The CDR3 has 16 residues. The V end was cut by 4 bases, the J end by 1 base, with 15 bases between. CDR3 sequence reads: CASSVKPTDGTDTQYF. The CDR3 DNA reads TGTGCCAGCAGTGTAAAACCGACTGACGGCACAGATACGCAGTATTTT.

The gene calls are TRBV7-9 and TRBJ2-7, with no clear D. This CDR3 comprises 12 residues. Trimming cost V 3 bases and J 1 base, with 4 bases left between them. Germline assignment: CDR1 SEHNR and CDR2 FQNEAQ (reference sequence). CDR3 nucleotides: TGTGCCAGCAGCTTTCAGTCCTACGAGCAGTACTTC. It is translated as CASSFQSYEQYF.

The chain is built from TRBV5-1 and TRBJ2-3, with 7 bases that match TRBD1. The CDR3 covers 16 residues. Germline loops: CDR1 SGHRS, CDR2 YFSETQ. The V and J ends lost 4 bases and 1 base, in that order; junction bases with no gene match: 9. The CDR3 DNA reads TGCGCCAGCAGCGTGTACGGACAGGCCCGCACAGATACGCAGTATTTT. It is translated as CASSVYGQARTDTQYF.

The chain carries TRBV28 and TRBJ2-7; D is undetermined. The CDR3 is 14 residues long. V was shortened by 6 bases and J by 0 bases, with 12 bases between the two germline ends. CDR1 MDHEN and CDR2 SYDVKM come from the germline V gene. The DNA for the CDR3 is TGTGCCAGCAGGCCACTTGAGGTCTCCTACGAGCAGTACTTC. It translates to CASRPLEVSYEQYF.

V gene TRBV6-5 combines with J gene TRBJ2-2, with D tentatively TRBD2 (6 bases). This CDR3 is built from 16 residues. Germline V CDR1 and CDR2: MNHEY, SVGAGI. Trimming took off 0 bases at V and 4 bases at J, with 12 bases between the two ends. CDR3 protein: CASSYSITGVTGELFF. As DNA, the CDR3 is TGTGCCAGCAGTTACTCGATAACGGGAGTCACCGGGGAGCTGTTTTTT.

This chain connects TRBV15 to TRBJ2-5; 8 positions match TRBD2. The CDR3 totals 15 residues. Unmatched junction bases numbered 4, after V lost 1 base and J lost 3 bases. The V gene's germline CDR1 is LNHNV and CDR2 YYDKDF (reference sequence). DNA of the CDR3: TGTGCCACCAGCAGAGGGGGTAGCGGGGAAGAGACCCAGTACTTC. Protein: CATSRGGSGEETQYF.

The rearrangement uses TRBV5-1 and TRBJ2-3; 11 bases line up with TRBD2. From germline, CDR1 is SGHRS and CDR2 YFSETQ. CDR3 length: 17 residues. Unmatched junction bases numbered 7, after V lost 0 bases and J lost 4 bases. CDR3 DNA: TGCGCCAGCAGCTTGGGACTAGCGGGACTCGGGGCAGATACGCAGTATTTT. It specifies CASSLGLAGLGADTQYF.

J is TRBJ2-1 and V is TRBV4-1; 9 bases match TRBD1. Germline values: CDR1 MGHRA, CDR2 YSYEKL. Losses at the gene ends were 2 bases for V and 6 bases for J; bases not matched to a gene: 5. This CDR3 spans 15 amino acids. CDR3 amino acids: CASSQSQGAVNEQFF. Written as DNA, the CDR3 is TGCGCCAGCAGCCAATCACAGGGGGCGGTCAATGAGCAGTTCTTC.

The gene calls are TRBV5-1 and TRBJ2-7; 8 bases map to TRBD2. With V trimmed by 4 bases and J by 3 bases, 6 bases remained unmatched. CDR1 and CDR2 from the germline V gene are SGHRS and YFSETQ. This CDR3 has 14 amino acids. The CDR3 is CASSPTAGDYEQYF. The CDR3 DNA reads as TGCGCCAGCAGCCCCACAGCGGGGGACTACGAGCAGTACTTC.

As for this clone: The junction departs from the called germline gene at one end, perhaps through a read error. The chain combines TRBV10-2 with TRBJ2-3; no clear D gene. CDR1 and CDR2 (germline): WSHSY, SAAADI. This CDR3 is 14 amino acids long. Written as DNA, the CDR3 is TGCGCCAGCAGCGAGTACCCGGGCACAGATACGCAGTATTTT. Encoded protein: CASSEYPGTDTQYF.

The genes are TRBV5-1 and TRBJ2-7; 14 nucleotides line up with TRBD2. The CDR3 spans 18 residues. The V gene end was trimmed by 4 bases and the J gene end by 5 bases; junction bases not matched to a gene: 14. Germline V gene sequence: CDR1 SGHRS, CDR2 YFSETQ. The CDR3 DNA follows: TGCGCCAGCAGCCCAAGGGGACTAGCGGGAGACGTTATCCACGAGCAGTACTTC. Translating it yields CASSPRGLAGDVIHEQYF.

The chain has TRBV6-5 and TRBJ1-1; D unclear. Germline loops: CDR1 MNHEY, CDR2 SVGAGI. The CDR3 loop spans 16 amino acids. Trimming took off 0 bases at V and 0 bases at J, with 11 bases between the two ends. This CDR3 reads CASSYSSYIMNTEAFF. The CDR3 coding sequence is TGTGCCAGCAGTTACTCGTCGTACATCATGAACACTGAAGCTTTCTTT.

This chain uses TRBV19 with TRBJ2-2; 13 nucleotides agree with TRBD2. CDR3 length: 18 residues. The ends lost 4 bases at V and 0 bases at J; junction bases unmatched: 5. From germline, CDR1 is LNHDA and CDR2 SQIVND (reference sequence). CDR3 nucleotides: TGTGCCAGTAGTACGGGACTAGCGGGGACCGCGAACACCGGGGAGCTGTTTTTT. This codes for CASSTGLAGTANTGELFF.

The chain links TRBV4-1 to TRBJ1-5; possible D gene TRBD1, 5 bases. Trimming stripped 0 bases from V and 7 bases from J, with 10 bases between. Germline loops: CDR1 MGHRA, CDR2 YSYEKL. This CDR3 contains 14 residues. The DNA of the CDR3 is TGCGCCAGCAGCCAAGATCGGCCAGGGCAGCCCCAGCATTTT. Translation gives CASSQDRPGQPQHF.

The V gene is TRBV10-3, the J gene TRBJ1-2; TRBD1 might be the D (5 bases). V was shortened by 5 bases and J by 1 base, with 11 bases between the two germline ends. Germline V gene lookup returns CDR1 ENHRY and CDR2 SYGVKD. The CDR3 extends over 14 amino acids. The CDR3 sequence is CAISPSTVNYGYTF. The CDR3 DNA follows: TGTGCCATCAGTCCCTCGACAGTTAACTATGGCTACACCTTC.

Here the CDR3 reads CASSGGTSGLEQFF. The CDR3 bases are TGTGCCAGTAGTGGGGGGACTAGCGGTCTTGAGCAGTTCTTC. The chain employs TRBV19 and TRBJ2-1; 11 nucleotides match TRBD2. The CDR3 has 14 residues. The germline gives CDR1 LNHDA, CDR2 SQIVND (reference sequence). The trim removed 5 bases at V and 9 bases at J, leaving 6 bases unmatched.

The chain has TRBV5-1 and TRBJ2-7; 7 bases match TRBD1. This CDR3 comprises 12 residues. Per the germline V gene, CDR1 is SGHRS and CDR2 is YFSETQ. Losses at the gene ends were 4 bases for V and 5 bases for J; bases not matched to a gene: 3. The CDR3 nucleotides read TGCGCCAGCAGCACACAGGGGAACGAGCAGTACTTC. It yields the protein CASSTQGNEQYF. Based on the CDR3 plus reference TRBV5-1 and TRBJ2-7, the full variable domain is KAGVTQTPRYLIKTRGQQVTLSCSPISGHRSVSWYQQTPGQGLQFLFEYFSETQRNKGNFPGRFSGRQFSNSRSEMNVSTLELGDSALYLCASSTQGNEQYFGPGTRLTVT.